The present entry profiles one TCR beta chain with its context. This entry belongs to a study of blood T cell repertoires in COVID-19. Study in general: Specimens from acute and convalescent COVID-19 originated in the United States, Italy and Spain. In each case, the material was cDNA or gDNA derived from T cells, B-cell-depleted T cells, or PBMCs.

Trimming left V 5 bases short and J 0 bases short, with 5 bases between. CDR3 length: 13 amino acids. CDR1 and CDR2 (germline): GTSNPN, SVGIG (reference sequence). Original methodology: Counts of nucleated cells, estimated from reference gene primer amplification, were obtained. Some clones are missing from TCRdb's copy, which holds only in-frame ones; the method was immunoSEQ multiplex PCR. For V, J and clone size, that table is used; D and trimming come from the DNA. Here the sample spans roughly 250,000 clones, 65% to 85% being singletons. V is TRBV30 and J is TRBJ2-6; no clear D. The sequencing input was peripheral blood. The origin of this receptor is a woman aged 35 to 49 with active or convalescent COVID-19. The CDR3 nucleotides are TGTGCCTGGCAGGTCTCTGGGGCCAACGTCCTGACTTTC. Its protein product is CAWQVSGANVLTF.